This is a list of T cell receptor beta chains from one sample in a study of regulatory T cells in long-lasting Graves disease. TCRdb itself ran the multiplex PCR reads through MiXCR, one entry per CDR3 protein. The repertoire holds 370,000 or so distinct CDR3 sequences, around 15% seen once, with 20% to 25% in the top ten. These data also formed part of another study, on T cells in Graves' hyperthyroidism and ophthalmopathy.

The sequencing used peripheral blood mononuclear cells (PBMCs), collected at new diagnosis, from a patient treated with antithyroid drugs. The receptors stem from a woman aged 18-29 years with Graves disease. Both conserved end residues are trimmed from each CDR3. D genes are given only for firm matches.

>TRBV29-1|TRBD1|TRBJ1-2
SVYTGGASYT
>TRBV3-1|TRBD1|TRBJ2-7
ASSRKQGAGVEQY
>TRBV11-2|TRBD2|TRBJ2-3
ASSSILAGARTDTQY
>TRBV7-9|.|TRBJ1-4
ASSQTTTRSWEKLF
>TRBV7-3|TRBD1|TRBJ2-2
ASSLNPDRGQGELF
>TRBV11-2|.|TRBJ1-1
ASSRTGIPEAF
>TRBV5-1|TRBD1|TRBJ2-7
ASSLATGVSSYEQY
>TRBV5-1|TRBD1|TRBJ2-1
ASSLGTGGSLSSYNEQF
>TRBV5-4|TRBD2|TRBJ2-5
ASSPRTSGVGETQY
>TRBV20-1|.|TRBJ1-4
SARDAGGDEKLF
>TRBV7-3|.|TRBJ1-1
ASSLSGNPNTEAF
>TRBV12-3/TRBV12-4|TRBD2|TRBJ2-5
ASSSPIGSSGETQY
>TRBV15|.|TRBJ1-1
ATSRVTGTEAF
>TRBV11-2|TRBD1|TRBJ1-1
ASSRSGTGAMNTEAF
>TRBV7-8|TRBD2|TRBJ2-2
ASSSRDSGALNTGELF
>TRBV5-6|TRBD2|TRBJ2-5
ASRLRRLAGGGQETQY
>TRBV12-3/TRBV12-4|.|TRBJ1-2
ASSGQKGSGYT
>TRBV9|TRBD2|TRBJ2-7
ASSKTSGSSYEQY
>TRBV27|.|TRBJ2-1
ASSLARRGIYNEQF
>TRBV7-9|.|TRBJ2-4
ASSATGLAKNIQY
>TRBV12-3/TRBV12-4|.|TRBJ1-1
ASSFPGLRRTEAF
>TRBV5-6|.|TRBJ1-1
ASSPSGYTEAF
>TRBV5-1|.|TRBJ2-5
ASSLGSQRIETQY
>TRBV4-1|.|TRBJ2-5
ASSQEGLGETQY
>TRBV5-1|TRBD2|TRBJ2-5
ASSPSGTSGMETQY
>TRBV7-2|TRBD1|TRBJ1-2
ASSRDRNGYT
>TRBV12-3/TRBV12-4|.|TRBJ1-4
ASTVGALNEKLF
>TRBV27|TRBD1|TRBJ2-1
AIGTGYNEQF
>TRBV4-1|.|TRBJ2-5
ASSTPPWQTQY
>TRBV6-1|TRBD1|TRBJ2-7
ASSEWTGHLEQY
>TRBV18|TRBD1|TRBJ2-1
ASSLKTGDSYNEQF
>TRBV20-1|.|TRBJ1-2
SAREMQGRSDGYT
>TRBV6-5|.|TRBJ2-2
ASSYSGGFGELF
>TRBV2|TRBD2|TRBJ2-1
ASSERKGGLVLYEQF
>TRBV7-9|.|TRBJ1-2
ASSLAEVYGYT
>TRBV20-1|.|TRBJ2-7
SARLSGLSYEQY
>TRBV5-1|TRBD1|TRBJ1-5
ASSSTGGSNQPQH
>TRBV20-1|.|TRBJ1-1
SAREGGTFGGAF
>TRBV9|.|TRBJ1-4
ASSPNPSATNEKLF
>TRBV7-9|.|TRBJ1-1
ASSRLGATEAF
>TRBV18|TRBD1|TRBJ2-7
ASSQGTGRTSYEQY